A single count supports the clone carrying this T cell receptor beta chain. Its antigen is undetermined. Each patient relapsed following autologous stem cell transplantation, and prior brentuximab vedotin exposure differed. Best overall response was complete response, partial response or progressive disease in these relapsed/refractory classical Hodgkin lymphoma patients. The record originates from a study of PD-1 blockade in classical Hodgkin lymphoma. Study outcomes and limitations: Reported baseline diversity: healthy donors highest, relapsed/refractory patients lowest.

Profiling relied on immunoSEQ multiplex PCR, and the TCRdb table lists in-frame clones only, not all of them. The data contain some 20,000 clones, about nine tenths of them singletons. The CDR3 contains 14 residues. The specimen comprised peripheral blood mononuclear cells (PBMCs), sampled before the second cycle of nivolumab. This TCR derives from a human donor with classical Hodgkin lymphoma. This chain connects TRBV21-1 to TRBJ1-3. TRBV21-1 is described as a pseudogene. The CDR3 protein is CAGRPEHSGNTIYF. CDR3 nucleotides: TGTGCCGGGAGGCCGGAACACTCTGGAAACACCATATATTTT.